Listed here are 20 T cell receptor beta chains from one sample, sequenced in a study of shared clonotypes between healthy human individuals. Libraries were prepared by immunoSEQ multiplex PCR; TCRdb keeps only in-frame clonotypes and omits some of them. Among about 2.1 million clones listed, around 95% were seen once. CD8 cells classed as naive were CD45RO-negative and positively selected for CCR7, excluding terminally differentiated effector memory CD45RA+ cells. Source material: naive CD8+ T cells from PBMCs. Source of these receptors: a young man in good health. Some clones in this sample may be carry-over from other donors' samples.

V gene TRBV19 combines with J gene TRBJ1-2, with D tentatively TRBD1 (5 bases). Germline CDR1 and CDR2: LNHDA and SQIVND (reference sequence). Trimming removed 5 bases from V and 1 base from J, with 17 bases in between. This CDR3 contains 16 residues. CDR3 bases: TGTGCCAGTAGTCCCCGATGGGGCGTCCTTAACTATGGCTACACCTTC. Residues: CASSPRWGVLNYGYTF.

The J gene is TRBJ2-3, the V gene TRBV30; the match to TRBD2 covers 8 bases. The CDR3 totals 16 residues. V lost 5 bases and J lost 1; bases outside the gene matches: 11. Germline V CDR1 and CDR2: GTSNPN, SVGIG (reference sequence). CDR3 in amino acids: CAWENGLAVGTDTQYF. For the CDR3, the DNA is TGTGCCTGGGAAAACGGACTAGCCGTAGGCACAGATACGCAGTATTTT.

This chain joins TRBV28 and TRBJ1-5; 9 bases map to TRBD1. J gave up 7 bases and V 3 bases, and 16 bases lay outside the gene matches. The germline V gene encodes CDR1 MDHEN and CDR2 SYDVKM. This CDR3 has 18 residues. The CDR3 is CASSFLDRGVTPGQPQHF. DNA of the CDR3: TGTGCCAGCAGTTTCCTCGACAGGGGGGTAACCCCGGGGCAGCCCCAGCATTTT.

V usage is TRBV9 and J usage is TRBJ2-1; D possibly corresponds to TRBD1 (6 bases). The CDR3 runs to 16 residues. The V and J ends lost 4 bases and 8 bases respectively, with 22 bases between them. Per the germline V gene, CDR1 is SGDLS and CDR2 is YYNGEE. In DNA form, the CDR3 reads TGTGCCAGCAGCTCCCGGACAGCTCAAATTCAGGATGAGCAGTTCTTC. This codes for CASSSRTAQIQDEQFF.

The genes are TRBV4-1 and TRBJ2-3, with TRBD2 matching 11 bases. V lost 3 bases, J lost 3 bases, and 8 bases stayed unmatched. Germline V lookup: CDR1 MGHRA, CDR2 YSYEKL. This CDR3 is built from 17 residues. The CDR3 sequence: CASSQETSGKVTDTQYF. DNA of the CDR3: TGCGCCAGCAGCCAGGAGACTAGCGGGAAAGTAACAGATACGCAGTATTTT.

The chain couples TRBV5-8 to TRBJ2-1; TRBD1 agrees at 8 bases. Losses at the gene ends were 2 bases for V and 9 bases for J; bases not matched to a gene: 4. Germline V gives CDR1 SGHTS, CDR2 YDEGEE. The CDR3 has 13 residues. CDR3 bases: TGTGCCAGCAGCTTAGGACAGGGAAGTGAGCAGTTCTTC. Translating it yields CASSLGQGSEQFF. The variable domain in full, completed from reference TRBV5-8 and TRBJ2-1, reads EAGVTQSPTHLIKTRGQQATLRCSPISGHTSVYWYQQALGLGLQFLLWYDEGEERNRGNFPPRFSGRQFPNYSSELNVNALELEDSALYLCASSLGQGSEQFFGPGTRLTVL.

This chain joins TRBV7-3 and TRBJ2-2, with 12 bases identical to TRBD2. The ends lost 3 bases at V and 0 bases at J; junction bases unmatched: 5. Germline V gene lookup returns CDR1 SGHTA and CDR2 FQGTGA. The CDR3 loop spans 18 amino acids. The CDR3 coding sequence is TGTGCCAGCAGCTTTCGGACTAGCGGGGTTGCGAACACCGGGGAGCTGTTTTTT. This gives the protein CASSFRTSGVANTGELFF.

The V and J genes are TRBV5-1 and TRBJ1-1; TRBD1 aligns across 7 bases. J gave up 1 base and V 3 bases, and 3 bases lay outside the gene matches. Germline V CDR1 and CDR2: SGHRS, YFSETQ. The CDR3 is 14 residues long. CDR3 region: CASSYGTANTEAFF. CDR3 nucleotides: TGCGCCAGCAGCTATGGGACAGCGAACACTGAAGCTTTCTTT.

The V gene is TRBV9, the J gene TRBJ2-1; TRBD1 or TRBD2 may be the D gene (5 bases each). Trimming took off 3 bases at V and 7 bases at J, with 17 bases between the two ends. Germline V CDR1 and CDR2: SGDLS, YYNGEE. The CDR3 has 15 amino acids. This CDR3 is CASSALRGPGNEQFF. The CDR3 nucleotides are TGTGCCAGCAGCGCACTCCGGGGCCCGGGGAATGAGCAGTTCTTC.

This chain links TRBV5-6 with TRBJ2-7, with 7 bases fitting TRBD1. CDR3 length: 16 residues. J gave up 3 bases and V 4 bases, and 13 bases lay outside the gene matches. Germline assignment: CDR1 SGHDT and CDR2 YYEEEE. Here the CDR3 reads CASSHRTGQKGYEQYF. The DNA of the CDR3 is TGTGCCAGCAGCCACAGGACAGGACAGAAGGGCTACGAGCAGTACTTC.

The genes are TRBV5-1 and TRBJ2-7, with D perhaps TRBD1 (5 bases). CDR1 and CDR2 (germline): SGHRS, YFSETQ. Trimming cost V 1 base and J 0 bases, with 11 bases left between them. CDR3 length equals 15 residues. The CDR3 DNA is TGCGCCAGCAGCTTGTCGCAGGGCCGCTCCTACGAGCAGTACTTC. As protein: CASSLSQGRSYEQYF.

The chain uses TRBV15 and TRBJ2-2; 7 nucleotides agree with TRBD1. This CDR3 contains 16 residues. Germline V lookup: CDR1 LNHNV, CDR2 YYDKDF (reference sequence). Unmatched junction bases numbered 4, after V lost 0 bases and J lost 3 bases. The CDR3 DNA reads as TGTGCCACCAGCAGAGATGGGCAGGGGGACACCGGGGAGCTGTTTTTT. Translating it yields CATSRDGQGDTGELFF.

CDR3 nucleotides: TGTGCCAGCAGCTCCGGGCCGAGGGAGCAGTACTTC. Encoded protein: CASSSGPREQYF. The rearrangement uses TRBV6-5 and TRBJ2-7; D not certain. The CDR3 totals 12 residues. Germline V lookup: CDR1 MNHEY, CDR2 SVGAGI. V was pared by 6 bases and J by 7 bases, with 13 bases between.

The chain couples TRBV7-3 to TRBJ2-3; D might be TRBD1 (6 bases). The CDR3 runs 14 residues. Germline V CDR1 and CDR2: SGHTA, FQGTGA. V lost 5 bases and J lost 2, with 11 bases in between. CDR3 sequence (DNA): TGTGCCAGCAGCGCGACAGGTTTCACAGATACGCAGTATTTT. Translating it yields CASSATGFTDTQYF. The complete variable domain, with remaining parts taken from reference TRBV7-3 and TRBJ2-3, reads GAGVSQTPSNKVTEKGKYVELRCDPISGHTALYWYRQSLGQGPEFLIYFQGTGAADDSGLPNDRFFAVRPEGSVSTLKIQRTERGDSAVYLCASSATGFTDTQYFGPGTRLTVL.

V gene TRBV7-9 combines with J gene TRBJ2-3; D may be TRBD2 (6 bases). This CDR3 contains 15 residues. CDR1 and CDR2 (germline): SEHNR, FQNEAQ (reference sequence). Trimming removed 8 bases from V and 2 bases from J, with 17 bases in between. CDR3: CASLSLAGPTDTQYF. The CDR3 nucleotides read TGTGCCAGCTTATCGCTTGCGGGACCCACAGATACGCAGTATTTT. The full variable domain, with the rest looked up from reference TRBV7-9 and TRBJ2-3, is DTGVSQNPRHKITKRGQNVTFRCDPISEHNRLYWYRQTLGQGPEFLTYFQNEAQLEKSRLLSDRFSAERPKGSFSTLEIQRTEQGDSAMYLCASLSLAGPTDTQYFGPGTRLTVL.

This clone is a singleton in its sample. The chain carries TRBV27 and TRBJ2-4, with unresolved D. The CDR3 consists of 16 residues. Trimming stripped 4 bases from V and 0 bases from J, with 13 bases between. CDR1 is MNHEY and CDR2 is SMNVEV in the germline V gene (reference sequence). Here the CDR3 DNA reads TGTGCCAGCAGTTCCCGGTCCGTTGAAGCCAAAAACATTCAGTACTTC. The encoded protein is CASSSRSVEAKNIQYF.

This sequence joins TRBV13 and TRBJ2-2; D may be TRBD1 or TRBD2 (5 bases each). V was shortened by 4 bases and J by 0 bases, with 6 bases between the two germline ends. From germline, CDR1 is PRHDT and CDR2 FYEKMQ (reference sequence). The CDR3 is made up of 14 amino acids. The DNA of the CDR3 is TGTGCCAGCAGCTCGGGACCGAACACCGGGGAGCTGTTTTTT. Translation: CASSSGPNTGELFF.

The rearrangement links TRBV25-1 to TRBJ1-1; the D gene is possibly TRBD1 (5 bases). The CDR3 loop spans 15 amino acids. V was cut by 3 bases and J by 4 bases, with 15 bases left in between. CDR1 is MGHDK, CDR2 SYGVNS, per germline. CDR3 region: CASSDRGGVGTEAFF. The CDR3 coding sequence is TGTGCCAGCAGTGATAGGGGTGGGGTGGGCACTGAAGCTTTCTTT.

The chain carries TRBV20-1 and TRBJ2-7, with D perhaps matching TRBD1 (5 bases). Germline assignment: CDR1 DFQATT and CDR2 SNEGSKA (reference sequence). Trimming cost V 6 bases and J 1 base, with 7 bases left between them. The CDR3 sequence is 11 residues long. CDR3 protein: CSADSSYEQYF. CDR3 DNA sequence: TGCAGTGCCGACAGTTCCTACGAGCAGTACTTC.

DNA of the CDR3: TGCGCCAGCAGCCAAGTGGGGACAGGGGATCAGCCCCAGCATTTT. Translation: CASSQVGTGDQPQHF. The V gene is TRBV4-3, the J gene TRBJ1-5; 10 nucleotides match TRBD1. The CDR3 contains 15 residues. V dropped 1 base and J dropped 5; count of bases not matched to a gene: 2. Per germline, CDR1 LGHNA and CDR2 YSLEER.